This T cell receptor beta chain was recovered during a study of beta chain features in type 1 diabetes. Study results and caveats: Moderate but significant shortening of TCRB CDR3s was recorded in all four CD4+ subsets from Type 1 diabetes patients.

The CDR3 sequence is 15 residues long. Germline V gene sequence: CDR1 SGHDN, CDR2 FVKESK. The ends lost 6 bases at V and 1 base at J; junction bases unmatched: 6. As for this clone: Its target is not known.

Naive, central memory, regulatory and stem cell-like memory cells within the CD4+ compartment were sorted using CD45RO/CCR7/CD25/CD127/CD95/CD27. Sorting gave populations that all exceeded 98% purity. What was sequenced were expressed TCRB transcripts, since all of the isolated RNA had been reverse transcribed. The average output of naive, central memory and regulatory T cell samples was around 3.5 million reads. The method was immunoSEQ multiplex PCR; TCRdb's version includes in-frame clones alone and lacks a portion of them. The sample shows about 160,000 clones, around 8.6% of them seen only once.

The receptor's source is a woman aged 18-29 years with type 1 diabetes. The sequencing input was central memory CD4+ T cells from blood. J is TRBJ2-7 and V is TRBV14; 10 bases align to TRBD2. Written as DNA, the CDR3 is TGTGCCAGCAGGCCATCGGGACTAGCGTCCTACGAGCAGTACTTC. Protein sequence: CASRPSGLASYEQYF.